The T cell receptor beta chain described here comes from a study of blood T cell repertoires in COVID-19 (dated by TCRdb to 2020 to 2022). About the investigation overall: The collaborator samples originated in the United States, Italy and Spain and spanned the acute and convalescent phases of COVID-19. The prospective study material was composed of cDNA or gDNA derived from T cells, B-cell-depleted T cells, or PBMCs. Deeply sampled blood TCRbeta repertoires from subjects exposed to, actively infected with, or recovered from COVID-19 were included in the dataset. The repertoires were released in a freely available public database meant as a resource for research on the immune response to SARS-CoV-2. The samples were drawn from the first 160 participants of the ongoing ImmuneRACE study and from 1,254 subjects provided by 6 global collaborators. The sample metadata nearly always contained a de-identified subject ID, COVID-19 status, age in years and sex. HLA class I and class II types, where available, came from metadata supplied by the sample provider rather than from assay-based typing. Paper-wide results and their limitations: Clinical and demographic metadata were provided uncurated, with the amount varying by source and participant.

The collaborating institutions used their own protocols to collect whole blood in K2EDTA tubes. For TCRbeta analysis, collaborators shipped samples as frozen whole blood, isolated PBMCs, or DNA extracted from either of those sample types. TCRbeta CDR3 regions were amplified from genomic DNA using the immunoSEQ Assay, a bias-controlled multiplex PCR. In the authors' own workflow: The number of nucleated cells in each sample was estimated from the amplification of reference gene primers within the assay. Sequence reads were collapsed and filtered to measure the absolute abundance of every unique TCRbeta CDR3 rearrangement. For each sample, productive Simpson clonality was calculated as the square root of Simpson's diversity index across productive rearrangements. TCRdb limited this immuneACCESS table to in-frame rearrangements with V and J called. A share of clones is missing; checked studies link under half to unresolved V genes, and the rest is unexplained. V and J calls and clone size are given by that table; D and trimming were obtained from the DNA. This sample is represented by 90,000 to 120,000 clones; about 89% of them were singletons. 4% to 6% of the sample is held by the ten biggest clonotypes.

A word on this clone: Its antigen is still unknown. No base quality values were provided; no much bigger clone lies one nucleotide off.

Including the terminal cysteine and phenylalanine, the CDR3 comprises 15 residues. Just CDR3 DNA is preserved here, 45 bases in frame from base 1. Trimming removed 6 bases from V and 4 bases from J, leaving 15 bases between the germline ends. In the germline V gene, CDR1 corresponds to MNHEY and CDR2 to SVGAGI. Material: peripheral blood. Rearrangement joined TRBV6-5 to TRBJ1-4, with TRBD1 tentatively as D gene (5 bases match). The sequence was obtained from a middle-aged man with active or convalescent COVID-19. The bases read TGTGCCAGCAGGGGCGACAGCCTTGGTAATGAAAAACTGTTTTTT. This translates into CASRGDSLGNEKLFF.